These 21 T cell receptor beta chains originate from one sample sequenced in a study of blood T cell repertoires in COVID-19. Some clones are missing from TCRdb's copy, which holds only in-frame ones; the method was immunoSEQ multiplex PCR. The repertoire has around 300,000 clones, 89% of them found once; the top ten carry 1.7%. The sample taken for sequencing was PBMCs or T cells enriched from blood (not recorded which). The receptor set was obtained from a woman in her 40s who had recovered from COVID-19.

In its sample, this clone was seen a few times. The gene calls are TRBV5-5 and TRBJ1-4; 11 bases match TRBD1. In germline, CDR1 is SGHKS, CDR2 YYEKEE (reference sequence). This CDR3 spans 16 amino acids. J lost 8 bases, V lost 4 bases, and 10 bases had no gene match. CDR3 amino acids: CASSVGQGAGEEKLFF. In DNA, the CDR3 is TGTGCCAGCAGCGTAGGACAGGGGGCAGGCGAAGAAAAACTGTTTTTT.

V and J are TRBV18 and TRBJ1-4; D is perhaps TRBD1 (6 bases). Germline-derived CDR1 and CDR2 are KGHSH and LQKENI. Trimming took 1 base from V and 0 from J, leaving 15 bases between them. CDR3 size: 18 residues. The CDR3 here is CASSPLIQGISTNEKLFF. DNA of the CDR3: TGTGCCAGCTCACCACTGATCCAGGGGATCTCAACTAATGAAAAACTGTTTTTT. Filled out from reference TRBV18 and TRBJ1-4, the complete variable domain reads NAGVMQNPRHLVRRRGQEARLRCSPMKGHSHVYWYRQLPEEGLKFMVYLQKENIIDESGMPKERFSAEFPKEGPSILRIQQVVRGDSAAYFCASSPLIQGISTNEKLFFGSGTQLSVL.

The rearrangement joins TRBV27 to TRBJ1-2; D is uncertain. The CDR3 has 14 residues. Trimming left V 6 bases short and J 7 bases short, with 18 bases between. Germline V gene data show CDR1 as MNHEY and CDR2 as SMNVEV (reference sequence). CDR3 sequence: CASSIIGEEGGYTF. The CDR3 DNA reads as TGTGCCAGCAGCATTATCGGGGAAGAAGGTGGCTACACCTTC.

V usage is TRBV10-3 and J usage is TRBJ1-1; unclear D gene. Per germline, CDR1 ENHRY and CDR2 SYGVKD. The CDR3 runs 14 residues. V was clipped by 0 bases and J by 7 bases, with 12 bases between them. The CDR3 spells CAISESSSSFEAFF. The CDR3 DNA sequence: TGTGCCATCAGTGAGTCGAGTTCGAGCTTTGAAGCTTTCTTT.

This chain uses TRBV30 with TRBJ1-2, with D unclear. The CDR3 has 13 amino acids. With 6 bases removed from V and 4 bases from J, the gap between germline ends came to 15 bases. Germline CDR1 is GTSNPN and CDR2 is SVGIG (reference sequence). Written as DNA, the CDR3 is TGTGCCTGTTTGCCTTGGCAGTCCTATGGCTACACCTTC. It is translated as CACLPWQSYGYTF.

V gene TRBV7-8 combines with J gene TRBJ2-1; 9 bases line up with TRBD2. V lost 3 bases to trimming and J lost 2 bases; unmatched junction nucleotides: 8. Germline V gives CDR1 SGHVS, CDR2 FQNEAQ. The CDR3 runs 17 residues. The CDR3 loop is CASSLGAGTSTYNEQFF. CDR3 bases: TGTGCCAGCAGCTTGGGGGCGGGGACTAGCACCTACAATGAGCAGTTCTTC. The variable domain in full, completed from reference TRBV7-8 and TRBJ2-1, reads GAGVSQSPRYKVAKRGQDVALRCDPISGHVSLFWYQQALGQGPEFLTYFQNEAQLDKSGLPSDRFFAERPEGSVSTLKIQRTQQEDSAVYLCASSLGAGTSTYNEQFFGPGTRLTVL.

The rearrangement uses TRBV5-4 and TRBJ2-7; 7 nucleotides align to TRBD2. The trim removed 4 bases at V and 0 bases at J, leaving 7 bases unmatched. CDR3 length equals 15 residues. CDR1 and CDR2 from the germline V gene are SGHNT and YYREEE (reference sequence). CDR3 nucleotides: TGTGCCAGCAGCGGGGTCGGGGGGAGCTCCTACGAGCAGTACTTC. This gives the protein CASSGVGGSSYEQYF.

A few counts support this clone. The chain couples TRBV2 to TRBJ2-7; TRBD1 aligns across 10 bases. With 7 bases clipped from V and 2 bases from J, the junction kept 5 bases outside the gene matches. Germline CDR1 and CDR2: SNHLY and FYNNEI. CDR3 length: 14 amino acids. The CDR3 loop is CASTKGTGAYEQYF. The CDR3 DNA sequence: TGTGCCAGCACTAAAGGGACAGGGGCCTACGAGCAGTACTTC.

This clone came up a few times. The chain joins TRBV5-1 to TRBJ2-5; 7 bases align to TRBD1. V was pared by 4 bases and J by 1 base, with 4 bases of the junction left unmatched. The CDR3 has 14 amino acids. Looked up from germline, CDR1 is SGHRS and CDR2 is YFSETQ. CDR3 nucleotides: TGCGCCAGCAGCCCACAGGGGACCCAAGAGACCCAGTACTTC. Its protein is CASSPQGTQETQYF.

The J gene is TRBJ2-3, the V gene TRBV10-3; D uncertain. The germline V gene encodes CDR1 ENHRY and CDR2 SYGVKD. There are 12 residues in the CDR3. Trimming left V 10 bases short and J 4 bases short, with 12 bases between. The CDR3, as DNA: TGTGCCACCCACAGCTGGGCAGATACGCAGTATTTT. Encoded protein: CATHSWADTQYF.

This clone occurred a few times. The same CDR3 can be traced to other DNA sequences in this sample. The J gene is TRBJ1-5, the V gene TRBV7-9; D is unresolved. Germline CDR1 and CDR2: SEHNR and FQNEAQ (reference sequence). Trimming left V 1 base short and J 0 bases short, with 7 bases between. The CDR3 has 15 residues. The DNA for the CDR3 is TGTGCCAGCAGCTTAGGCGGTTATAGCAATCAGCCCCAGCATTTT. Its translation is CASSLGGYSNQPQHF.

V is TRBV7-3 and J is TRBJ1-1, with D unresolved. The ends were cut back, 0 bases at V and 4 bases at J, with 12 bases in the middle. This CDR3 comprises 15 residues. Germline CDR1 and CDR2: SGHTA and FQGTGA. The CDR3 DNA reads as TGTGCCAGCAGCTTAACAAGAATCCGGAGCACTGAAGCTTTCTTT. Protein: CASSLTRIRSTEAFF.

This chain uses TRBV7-8 with TRBJ1-1, with a tentative D call TRBD1 (6 bases). Germline CDR1 SGHVS, CDR2 FQNEAQ. Between the trimmed V and J ends, which lost 5 bases and 8 bases, there was a span of 9 bases. The CDR3 totals 11 residues. The CDR3: CASSLGTEAFF. CDR3 DNA sequence: TGTGCCAGCAGCCTCGGGACAGAAGCTTTCTTT.

The chain carries TRBV7-8 and TRBJ2-1, with D uncertain. The V and J ends lost 5 bases and 0 bases respectively, with 11 bases between them. CDR1 is SGHVS, CDR2 FQNEAQ, per germline. This CDR3 is built from 15 residues. The CDR3 reads CASSRDRSSYNEQFF. CDR3 in DNA: TGTGCCAGCAGCCGAGACCGCAGCTCCTACAATGAGCAGTTCTTC.

This chain joins TRBV7-2 and TRBJ1-6, with D possibly being TRBD1 (5 bases). With 5 bases removed from V and 10 bases from J, the gap between germline ends came to 18 bases. Germline CDR1 and CDR2: SGHTA and FQGNSA. The CDR3 covers 15 residues. CDR3 amino acids: CASSPSRQGGSPLHF. The DNA of the CDR3 is TGTGCCAGCAGCCCCTCCCGCCAGGGAGGGTCACCCCTCCACTTT.

This rearrangement joins TRBV3-1 (or the pseudogene TRBV3-2) to TRBJ2-1, with 10 bases identical to TRBD2. The CDR3 extends over 19 amino acids. V shed 1 base and J 0 bases; nucleotides not matched to a gene: 9. Per germline, CDR1 LGHDT and CDR2 YNNKEL (reference sequence). CDR3 loop: CASSQGGAGGPSSYNEQFF. CDR3 DNA sequence: TGTGCCAGCAGCCAAGGGGGAGCGGGAGGGCCCAGCTCCTACAATGAGCAGTTCTTC.

V usage is TRBV4-1 and J usage is TRBJ1-6; 8 positions match TRBD1. Looked up from germline, CDR1 is MGHRA and CDR2 is YSYEKL. Unmatched junction bases numbered 6, after V lost 1 base and J lost 7 bases. This CDR3 is built from 16 residues. The CDR3 reads CASSQVMGQDNSPLHF. The CDR3 region has the DNA TGCGCCAGCAGCCAAGTGATGGGACAGGACAATTCACCCCTCCACTTT.

Only a few counts were recorded for this clone. The chain couples TRBV5-1 to TRBJ2-2, with 8 bases aligning to TRBD1. CDR1 is SGHRS, CDR2 YFSETQ, per germline. Trimming removed 4 bases from V and 1 base from J; junction bases left unmatched: 12. The CDR3 has 18 amino acids. The CDR3 protein is CASSPQRTGRLNTGELFF. CDR3 nucleotide sequence: TGCGCCAGCAGCCCCCAACGGACAGGGCGTTTGAACACCGGGGAGCTGTTTTTT.

This chain uses TRBV4-1 with TRBJ2-1, with 7 nucleotides matching TRBD2. Per germline, CDR1 MGHRA and CDR2 YSYEKL. J lost 1 base, V lost 4 bases, and 7 bases had no gene match. The CDR3 totals 16 residues. This CDR3 is CASSLPAGLSYNEQFF. The DNA of the CDR3 is TGCGCCAGCAGCCTTCCAGCGGGGCTTTCCTACAATGAGCAGTTCTTC.

The J gene is TRBJ2-5, the V gene TRBV6-2 or TRBV6-3, with unresolved D. The CDR3 runs to 14 residues. CDR1 MNHEY and CDR2 SVGEGT come from the germline V gene. V gave up 0 bases and J gave up 1 base, with 6 bases separating them. The CDR3 protein is CASSYSSLQETQYF. The CDR3 DNA is TGTGCCAGCAGTTACTCGAGTCTCCAAGAGACCCAGTACTTC.

The genes are TRBV5-5 and TRBJ2-1; 9 nucleotides align to TRBD1. This CDR3 is 15 amino acids long. V lost 1 base and J lost 4; bases outside the gene matches: 3. The germline V gene encodes CDR1 SGHKS and CDR2 YYEKEE (reference sequence). CDR3 DNA sequence: TGTGCCAGCAGCTTGTCTGGACAGGGGTACAATGAGCAGTTCTTC. Its protein is CASSLSGQGYNEQFF.